This T cell receptor (beta chain) was recovered during a study of blood T cell repertoires in COVID-19. Study-level information: Acute-phase and convalescent COVID-19 samples originated in the United States, Italy and Spain.

CDR1 is MGHRA and CDR2 is YSYEKL in the germline V gene. The CDR3 loop spans 15 amino acids. Trimming took 1 base from V and 2 from J; bases not matched to a gene: 2. This table comes from immunoSEQ multiplex PCR, and its TCRdb copy is limited to in-frame clones, with some not included. Of approximately 300,000 clones listed, more than 70% were seen once; the top ten hold 5.3%. The TCR originated in a woman between 25 and 40 years old who had recovered from COVID-19. The sample consisted of PBMCs or T cells enriched from blood (not recorded which). The J gene is TRBJ1-2, the V gene TRBV4-1; the match to TRBD1 covers 9 bases. The CDR3 is CASSQAGTGNYGYTF. CDR3 DNA sequence: TGCGCCAGCAGCCAAGCCGGGACAGGGAACTATGGCTACACCTTC.